Given below is one TCR beta chain in context. What it binds is unknown. It was around 11 ml of fresh peripheral blood that supplied the PBMCs. The data stem from a study of T cells in Graves' hyperthyroidism and ophthalmopathy. For the study at large: Any treatment followed the collection of peripheral blood at initial diagnosis.

Regarding the study as a whole: Median prediction lead before ophthalmopathy onset was 6.5 months with the model.

RNA transcripts gave rise to amplified TCR beta CDR3 regions. The primer set for the first-round RT-PCR of the TCR CDR3 was HTBI. Each CDR3 protein is one row after TCRdb ran MiXCR on the multiplex PCR reads. The repertoire includes 20,000 to 30,000 distinct CDR3 sequences, about 53% of them detected once, and around 25% sits in the top ten. This TCR was sampled from a middle-aged woman with Graves' hyperthyroidism that later progressed to Graves' ophthalmopathy. The source material was blood.

The CDR3 is CASSSQTGAITEAFF. CDR3 coding DNA: TGTGCCAGCAGTTCTCAGACAGGGGCGATTACTGAAGCTTTCTTT. This sequence joins TRBV2 and TRBJ1-1; 8 bases are shared with TRBD1. This CDR3 is 15 amino acids long. V shed 5 bases, J shed 5 bases, and the junction held 10 bases outside the gene matches. CDR1 and CDR2 from the germline V gene are SNHLY and FYNNEI.